Below, 9 T cell receptor beta chains from the same sample are listed, as sequenced in a study of vaccination and CD4 T cells after COVID-19. The Oncomine TCR Beta short-read assay generated sequence data from the DNA of cultured CD4+ T cells. TCRdb reprocessed the PCR reads with MiXCR, giving one entry per CDR3 protein. This repertoire shows about 10,000 distinct CDR3 sequences, 26% found once; its top ten account for 40% to 55%. As for treatment: roughly 10-day PBMC culture with coronavirus spike peptide pools or control peptides (ViraFEST assay). No cognate antigen is known for these TCRs. Source: CD4+ T cells from blood, cultured in vitro, taken before SARS-CoV-2 vaccination. These receptors were taken from a human donor who received a COVID-19 vaccine.

This clonotype is medium-sized in the sample. The chain employs TRBV27 and TRBJ1-6; D is perhaps TRBD1 (6 bases). This CDR3 contains 14 residues. In germline, CDR1 is MNHEY, CDR2 SMNVEV (reference sequence). V lost 6 bases and J lost 7, with 13 bases in between. CDR3 coding DNA: TGTGCCAGCAGCAAGACAGGACAAAATTCACCCCTCCACTTT. It yields the protein CASSKTGQNSPLHF.

This clonotype has more than one count but fewer than ten. This chain's CDR3 is CASSPRWKGTEAFF. For the CDR3, the DNA is TGTGCCAGCAGTCCTCGATGGAAGGGCACTGAAGCTTTCTTT. The genes are TRBV25-1 and TRBJ1-1; D is unresolved. The germline gives CDR1 MGHDK, CDR2 SYGVNS. The length of the CDR3 is 14 residues. V lost 5 bases and J lost 4, with 14 bases in between.

This sequence joins TRBV9 and TRBJ2-3; D not resolved. This CDR3 spans 16 amino acids. Germline V lookup: CDR1 SGDLS, CDR2 YYNGEE. V lost 2 bases and J lost 0, with 13 bases in between. The CDR3 here is CASSVDVPASTDTQYF. Written as DNA, the CDR3 is TGTGCCAGCAGCGTCGACGTCCCAGCGAGCACAGATACGCAGTATTTT.

This clonotype came up a few times. The chain links TRBV19 to TRBJ2-7; a weak D match, TRBD1 (6 bases). This CDR3 comprises 15 residues. Germline V gene data show CDR1 as LNHDA and CDR2 as SQIVND (reference sequence). Trimming took 3 bases from V and 6 from J, leaving 18 bases between them. In nucleotides, the CDR3 is TGTGCCAGTAGTATTCGAGCAGGGGAAAGCGGCGAGCAGTACTTC. It translates to CASSIRAGESGEQYF.

The rearrangement uses TRBV5-1 and TRBJ2-5, with D possibly called TRBD1 or TRBD2 (5 bases each). This CDR3 has 15 amino acids. V gave up 3 bases and J gave up 1 base, with 13 bases separating them. Looked up from germline, CDR1 is SGHRS and CDR2 is YFSETQ. The CDR3 bases are TGCGCCAGCAGCTCTCCTCCGGGACCCCAAGAGACCCAGTACTTC. Its protein is CASSSPPGPQETQYF.

This clonotype qualifies as medium-sized. This sequence joins TRBV7-3 and TRBJ1-2; D is perhaps TRBD1 (6 bases). CDR1 is SGHTA, CDR2 FQGTGA, per germline. The CDR3 has 16 residues. V lost 5 bases and J lost 1, with 17 bases in between. CDR3 sequence: CASSPAGQTRNYGYTF. The CDR3, as DNA: TGTGCCAGCAGCCCCGCCGGACAGACCCGTAACTATGGCTACACCTTC.

The rearrangement uses TRBV7-9 and TRBJ1-1; 10 nucleotides match TRBD1. The trim removed 1 base at V and 0 bases at J, leaving 2 bases unmatched. CDR1 is SEHNR, CDR2 FQNEAQ, per germline (reference sequence). This CDR3 spans 16 amino acids. CDR3 region: CASSLGQGAMNTEAFF. The CDR3 bases are TGTGCCAGCAGCTTAGGACAGGGGGCAATGAACACTGAAGCTTTCTTT. The full variable domain, rest sourced from reference TRBV7-9 and TRBJ1-1, is DTGVSQNPRHKITKRGQNVTFRCDPISEHNRLYWYRQTLGQGPEFLTYFQNEAQLEKSRLLSDRFSAERPKGSFSTLEIQRTEQGDSAMYLCASSLGQGAMNTEAFFGQGTRLTVV.

This clonotype came up a few times. CDR3 sequence (DNA): TGTGCCAGCAGCTTGGGGACAGCCGGGGAGCTGTTTTTT. It yields the protein CASSLGTAGELFF. The rearrangement joins TRBV5-4 to TRBJ2-2; perhaps TRBD1 as D (6 bases). The CDR3 is 13 residues long. Trimming pared 0 bases from V and 6 bases from J, leaving 6 bases between. Germline V gives CDR1 SGHNT, CDR2 YYREEE (reference sequence). The full variable domain, its missing parts supplied by reference TRBV5-4 and TRBJ2-2, is ETGVTQSPTHLIKTRGQQVTLRCSSQSGHNTVSWYQQALGQGPQFIFQYYREEENGRGNFPPRFSGLQFPNYSSELNVNALELDDSALYLCASSLGTAGELFFGEGSRLTVL.

The chain combines TRBV19 with TRBJ2-7; D is uncertain. The CDR3 contains 14 residues. In germline, CDR1 is LNHDA, CDR2 SQIVND (reference sequence). The germline V and J ends were trimmed by 2 bases and 6 bases, with 14 bases remaining between them. Here the CDR3 reads CASSISLQASEQYF. The CDR3 DNA is TGTGCCAGTAGTATAAGCTTGCAGGCGAGCGAGCAGTACTTC.